The clone carrying this T cell receptor (beta chain) appeared a few times. Its antigen remains unknown. Germline CDR1 and CDR2: SEHNR and FQNEAQ (reference sequence). This CDR3 comprises 14 residues. The J segment lost 5 bases and the V segment lost 5 bases, leaving 6 bases of the junction unmatched. Time point defined: week 47, end of study. The vaccine gave 300 ug of a 20-mer mutant IDH1 peptide subcutaneously per dose. Every donor had a new WHO grade 3 or 4 astrocytoma that was IDH1-mutant, with loss of nuclear ATRX. Some clones are missing from TCRdb's copy, which holds only in-frame ones; the method was immunoSEQ multiplex PCR. The sample includes 50,000 to 65,000 clones, 65% of them seen just once. The data belong to a study of a mutant IDH1 vaccine in newly diagnosed glioma. About the study: The first vaccination came 4-6 weeks after radiotherapy alone, or with temozolomide cycles. Of the patients given treatment, roughly 62% were male and about 38% were female, and a mean age of around 38 years was recorded. V12 occurred at week 35 and V13 at week 47.

The chain carries TRBV7-9 and TRBJ2-1; 7 nucleotides match TRBD2. The sample was peripheral blood mononuclear cells (PBMCs), taken from a glioma patient whose treatment included an IDH1 peptide vaccine. The TCR sequence derives from a man between 40 and 49 years old with glioma. Some clones in this sample may be carry-over from other donors' samples. The CDR3 nucleotides read TGTGCCAGCAGCCGTCTAGCGGCCGACAATGAGCAGTTCTTC. Encoded protein: CASSRLAADNEQFF.